The rows below give T cell receptor beta chains drawn from one sample of a study of T cells after yellow fever vaccination. One entry per CDR3 protein results from TCRdb running MiXCR on the 5' RACE reads. Of about 260,000 distinct CDR3 sequences in the sample, roughly 13% were seen once. The sample consisted of CD4+ T cells sorted from PBMCs, taken 45 days after the yellow fever booster vaccination. All receptors derive from a man younger than 45 who received the YFV17D yellow fever vaccine. Each CDR3 is given without its conserved first and last residue. Size is omitted from some rows. Given values are once, few, many or a class for expanded clones.

j_call v_call clone_size cdr3_aa
TRBJ2-5 TRBV7-2 many ASSSLLGGSETQY
TRBJ2-3 TRBV20-1 few SASSGGMGTDTQY
TRBJ2-7 TRBV12-3/TRBV12-4 NA ASSFGQPSYEQY
TRBJ2-1 TRBV11-2 few ASSSVGGSYNEQF
TRBJ2-5 TRBV5-1 few ASSLVGSGSQETQY
TRBJ2-3 TRBV5-1 NA ASQDRGSSVRTQY
TRBJ2-7 TRBV3-1 few ASSQEPGDGRQY
TRBJ2-7 TRBV7-2 few ASSLAASGRASYEQY
TRBJ2-7 TRBV3-1 NA ASEGTNYEQY
TRBJ2-1 TRBV5-1 NA ASSLTSGLSYNEQF
TRBJ2-1 TRBV20-1 many SAETGTSVNNEQF
TRBJ2-4 TRBV6-5 NA ASSYSRLLAKNIQY
TRBJ2-2 TRBV5-1 NA ASSLGSANTGELF
TRBJ2-6 TRBV5-1 few ASSSRQGVRSGANVLT
TRBJ2-3 TRBV24-1 few ATSAPWGREVRGDTQY
TRBJ2-2 TRBV6-5 NA ASRGGSGAVSTGELF
TRBJ2-1 TRBV15 NA ATSRASGFFDEQF
TRBJ2-3 TRBV7-2 few ASSREYADTQY
TRBJ2-7 TRBV12-3/TRBV12-4 NA ASSRGAENYEQY
TRBJ2-2 TRBV6-4 few ASSVDRNTGELF
TRBJ2-5 TRBV24-1 few ATSDTKQGVQETQY
TRBJ2-4 TRBV21-1 few ASSKETAKNIQY
TRBJ1-5 TRBV12-3/TRBV12-4 few ASSLRDQPQH
TRBJ2-2 TRBV4-2 few ASTKGRAGAGELF
TRBJ2-5 TRBV7-2 once ASSVLGGSAQY
TRBJ2-3 TRBV2 NA ASRAIPGDTQY
TRBJ2-7 TRBV5-1 NA ASSATPGTGAIEQY
TRBJ2-7 TRBV6-2/TRBV6-3 few ASSQRRESYEQY
TRBJ2-7 TRBV10-2 many ASSRDKPYEQY
TRBJ2-2 TRBV7-2 many ASSPAVGLF
TRBJ2-3 TRBV9 NA ASSGQATDTQY
TRBJ2-3 TRBV6-5 few ASSSRTSGIVADTQY
TRBJ2-2 TRBV5-1 NA ASSVNGELF
TRBJ2-7 TRBV30 few AWSVDRVFEQY
TRBJ2-3 TRBV20-1 NA IAARTDTQY
TRBJ2-1 TRBV7-2 few ASSLGSGRTPEQF
TRBJ2-1 TRBV3-1 few ASSLRTGAYNEQF
TRBJ2-7 TRBV3-1 NA ASSQVRTRSEQY
TRBJ1-2 TRBV12-3/TRBV12-4 few ASSPPGGNYGYT
TRBJ2-1 TRBV19 NA ASRPRGGIYNEQF
TRBJ1-1 TRBV24-1 NA ATSDVALGGEAF
TRBJ2-7 TRBV7-2 NA ASSLGGVGSYEQY
TRBJ2-7 TRBV7-2 few ASSLKGTSPSYEQY
TRBJ1-3 TRBV7-2 NA AAGAGSGNTIY
TRBJ2-5 TRBV20-1 few SATGAEETQY
TRBJ2-1 TRBV28 few ASSRRLAGHNEQF
TRBJ2-1 TRBV7-9 few ASSLRTTGGNEQF
TRBJ2-1 TRBV20-1 NA SARGTSGTYNEQF
TRBJ2-3 TRBV20-1 many SARRGPSTDTQY
TRBJ2-1 TRBV27 NA ASSPAGTRVYEQF
TRBJ2-3 TRBV4-3 many ASSQAGQGYFTDTQY
TRBJ1-4 TRBV5-1 few ASSGTDNEKLF
TRBJ2-7 TRBV18 NA ASSPGTGANEQY
TRBJ2-1 TRBV18 NA ASSPLLNEQF
TRBJ2-1 TRBV18 many ASSPTGTTVTFEQF